The sequence of this T cell receptor beta chain was determined in a study of blood T cell repertoires in COVID-19. Study information: Whether acute or convalescent, the COVID-19 samples came from the United States, Italy and Spain.

It was during active infection that Seattle patients were enrolled and then longitudinally followed. Clones were read by immunoSEQ multiplex PCR, and TCRdb kept only the in-frame ones, dropping some. Among 200,000 to 250,000 clones listed, 82% were seen once. This CDR3 is 15 amino acids long. Germline V gives CDR1 SGHTA, CDR2 FQGNSA. V was shortened by 1 base and J by 5 bases, with 14 bases between the two germline ends. This clone has just one count. The V and J genes are TRBV7-2 and TRBJ1-1; D gene ambiguous. This TCR was recovered from a woman in her 70s with COVID-19, enrolled during active disease. Sequencing was carried out using peripheral blood. This CDR3 is CASSLDRVARTEAFF. CDR3 DNA: TGTGCCAGCAGCTTAGATCGGGTGGCCCGAACTGAAGCTTTCTTT.